This TCR beta chain was recovered during a study of cytomegalovirus exposure and HLA in healthy donors. PCR primers comprised 60 Vbeta and 13 Jbeta primers. Sequencing used immunoSEQ multiplex PCR; TCRdb keeps in-frame clones, though not all of them. The profile shows 150,000 to 200,000 clones, 75% to 80% of them singletons. The CDR3 is 17 amino acids. Per the germline V gene, CDR1 is SGHRS and CDR2 is YFSETQ. V lost 4 bases, J lost 0 bases, and 4 bases stayed unmatched. Sequenced material: PBMCs. The chain employs TRBV5-1 and TRBJ2-6, with 10 nucleotides matching TRBD2. This TCR was sampled from a man aged 50 to 59 in good health and CMV-seropositive. The CDR3 loop reads CASSKLAGDSGANVLTF. CDR3 DNA: TGCGCCAGCAGCAAGCTAGCGGGAGACTCTGGGGCCAACGTCCTGACTTTC.